This T cell receptor beta chain was documented in a study of cytomegalovirus exposure and HLA in healthy donors. TCRdb keeps only in-frame clones here, not all; method: immunoSEQ multiplex PCR. In the table there are 330,000 or so clones, roughly 88% of which are singletons. A remark on this clone: What it binds is not known.

Study-wide points: Through in vitro validation, a few CMV-associated chains were shown to be specific for CMV antigens. Reports credit the classifier with highly specific, highly sensitive diagnosis of cytomegalovirus status. According to the study, some 160 TCR beta chains were cytomegalovirus-associated.

The source of this sequence is a woman aged 18-35 years in good health and CMV-seronegative. The sample comprised PBMCs.

The CDR3 DNA sequence: TGTGCCAGTAGTAGAGGACAGCGTATCTATGGCTACACCTTC. This encodes CASSRGQRIYGYTF. This rearrangement joins TRBV19 to TRBJ1-2; D might be TRBD1 (6 bases). Germline V gives CDR1 LNHDA, CDR2 SQIVND (reference sequence). The CDR3 totals 14 residues. Between the trimmed V and J ends, which lost 4 bases and 4 bases, there was a span of 13 bases.